The 21 T cell receptor beta chains below all came from one sample that was sequenced in a study of T cell repertoires in ileal Crohn's disease. Only in-frame clones appear in the TCRdb table, and some are missing; sequencing was by immunoSEQ multiplex PCR. The table records around 17,000 clones, 50% to 75% of them present only once. Sequences were obtained from ileal tissue. The receptor set was obtained from an adult with Crohn's disease.

The table lists this clone with a few counts. In nucleotides, the CDR3 is TGTGCCAGCAGCCGAACACTAGTCGAGACCCAGTACTTC. Translating it yields CASSRTLVETQYF. The genes are TRBV4-2 and TRBJ2-5, with D possibly TRBD2 on 5 matching bases. CDR1 is LGHNA, CDR2 YNFKEQ, per germline. CDR3 length equals 13 residues. Trimming left V 4 bases short and J 5 bases short, with 11 bases between.

This clone was observed a handful of times. This chain joins TRBV6-1 and TRBJ1-1; 9 bases line up with TRBD1. Germline V gene data show CDR1 as MNHNS and CDR2 as SASEGT. Trimming at V came to 11 bases and at J to 3 bases, leaving 10 bases not matched to a gene. The CDR3 extends over 14 amino acids. Here the CDR3 DNA reads TGTGCCCTACCTCGGGACAGGGCGTACACTGAAGCTTTCTTT. Protein sequence: CALPRDRAYTEAFF.

The gene calls are TRBV18 and TRBJ2-3, with D possibly being TRBD2 (5 bases). Looked up from germline, CDR1 is KGHSH and CDR2 is LQKENI. The V gene lost 3 bases and the J gene lost 4 bases, with 14 bases spanning the gap. This CDR3 comprises 15 residues. The CDR3 DNA reads as TGTGCCAGCTCACCTCGGACTGGGCGAGCAGATACGCAGTATTTT. It codes for CASSPRTGRADTQYF. Full variable domain (missing parts from reference TRBV18 and TRBJ2-3): NAGVMQNPRHLVRRRGQEARLRCSPMKGHSHVYWYRQLPEEGLKFMVYLQKENIIDESGMPKERFSAEFPKEGPSILRIQQVVRGDSAAYFCASSPRTGRADTQYFGPGTRLTVL.

V usage is TRBV5-4 and J usage is TRBJ1-1, with D perhaps TRBD1 (6 bases). Germline assignment: CDR1 SGHNT and CDR2 YYREEE (reference sequence). The CDR3 has 14 amino acids. The V and J ends lost 3 bases and 1 base respectively, with 10 bases between them. CDR3 bases: TGTGCCAGCAGCTCCCGGACAGCGAACACTGAAGCTTTCTTT. Translating gives CASSSRTANTEAFF.

This rearrangement joins TRBV30 to TRBJ1-1; the D gene is possibly TRBD1 (5 bases). V gave up 0 bases and J gave up 9 bases, with 23 bases separating them. The CDR3 spans 16 residues. Germline CDR1 and CDR2: GTSNPN and SVGIG (reference sequence). CDR3 DNA sequence: TGTGCCTGGAGTGTGAGGAGGGGAACAGGTCTGGGGAAAGCTTTCTTT. Encoded protein: CAWSVRRGTGLGKAFF.

This clone has just a few counts. The chain joins TRBV14 to TRBJ2-1; D unresolved. V was shortened by 5 bases and J by 3 bases, with 5 bases between the two germline ends. CDR1 is SGHDN and CDR2 is FVKESK in the germline V gene. The CDR3 consists of 12 residues. CDR3 loop: CASSVFYNEQFF. CDR3 bases: TGTGCCAGCAGCGTCTTCTACAATGAGCAGTTCTTC.

By share of the sample, this clone is medium-sized. The chain employs TRBV7-6 and TRBJ2-7; D might be TRBD1 (5 bases). V was shortened by 5 bases and J by 6 bases, with 11 bases between the two germline ends. The CDR3 runs 12 residues. Germline V lookup: CDR1 SGHVS, CDR2 FNYEAQ. The CDR3 DNA reads as TGTGCCAGCAGCCTCCTTCAGGGCGAGCAGTACTTC. The encoded protein is CASSLLQGEQYF. Filled out from reference TRBV7-6 and TRBJ2-7, the complete variable domain reads GAGVSQSPRYKVTKRGQDVALRCDPISGHVSLYWYRQALGQGPEFLTYFNYEAQQDKSGLPNDRFSAERPEGSISTLTIQRTEQRDSAMYRCASSLLQGEQYFGPGTRLTVT.

The gene calls are TRBV28 and TRBJ1-1, with 8 bases that match TRBD1. Trimming took 5 bases from V and 3 from J; bases not matched to a gene: 11. In germline, CDR1 is MDHEN, CDR2 SYDVKM. The CDR3 length is 16 residues. The CDR3 DNA follows: TGTGCCAGCAGTGGTAACCGGGACAGGTTTGACACTGAAGCTTTCTTT. It yields the protein CASSGNRDRFDTEAFF.

This clone was detected a few times. This rearrangement joins TRBV6-5 to TRBJ2-1; 9 nucleotides align to TRBD2. Germline loops: CDR1 MNHEY, CDR2 SVGAGI. After removal of 4 bases from V and 0 bases from J, the junction contained 1 base not matched to a gene. The CDR3 sequence is 15 residues long. DNA for the CDR3: TGTGCCAGCAGTTTTAGCGGGAGCTCCTACAATGAGCAGTTCTTC. Its translation: CASSFSGSSYNEQFF.

This clone occurred once. This chain links TRBV27 with TRBJ2-3; D perhaps matches TRBD1 (7 bases). The V end lost 2 bases, the J end lost 14 bases, and 20 bases lay between the germline ends. Germline V gene sequence: CDR1 MNHEY, CDR2 SMNVEV (reference sequence). The CDR3 is made up of 14 amino acids. This chain's CDR3 is CASSLHGQEGSVYF. The CDR3 DNA reads as TGTGCCAGCAGTTTACACGGACAGGAGGGTTCAGTGTATTTT.

V and J are TRBV4-1 and TRBJ2-1; D may be TRBD1 (5 bases). CDR3 length: 13 residues. Germline V gene lookup returns CDR1 MGHRA and CDR2 YSYEKL. Trimming took off 0 bases at V and 5 bases at J, with 5 bases between the two ends. The CDR3 here is CASSQEGHNEQFF. In nucleotides, the CDR3 is TGCGCCAGCAGCCAAGAGGGGCACAATGAGCAGTTCTTC.

The J gene is TRBJ1-2, the V gene TRBV29-1, with D possibly TRBD1 on 5 matching bases. V lost 6 bases and J lost 4, with 18 bases in between. Germline V gene sequence: CDR1 SQVTM, CDR2 ANQGSEA. CDR3 length: 14 residues. CDR3: CSVAGQGSLYGYTF. Written as DNA, the CDR3 is TGCAGCGTGGCGGGGCAGGGTAGTCTCTATGGCTACACCTTC. The variable domain in full, with the rest retrieved from reference TRBV29-1 and TRBJ1-2, is SAVISQKPSRDICQRGTSLTIQCQVDSQVTMMFWYRQQPGQSLTLIATANQGSEATYESGFVIDKFPISRPNLTFSTLTVSNMSPEDSSIYLCSVAGQGSLYGYTFGSGTRLTVV.

The chain recombines TRBV5-1 with TRBJ1-2, with 10 positions matching TRBD1. The CDR3 contains 14 residues. Germline CDR1 SGHRS, CDR2 YFSETQ. Unmatched junction bases numbered 6, after V lost 3 bases and J lost 7 bases. For the CDR3, the DNA is TGCGCCAGCAGCTCCCCAGACAGGGGGCCTGGCTACACCTTC. It translates to CASSSPDRGPGYTF.

This chain links TRBV19 with TRBJ2-3; 7 nucleotides align to TRBD1. The CDR3 has 11 amino acids. The V gene end was trimmed by 5 bases and the J gene end by 11 bases; junction bases not matched to a gene: 4. Germline V gene data show CDR1 as LNHDA and CDR2 as SQIVND (reference sequence). The CDR3 loop reads CASSSAGGQYF. DNA of the CDR3: TGTGCCAGTAGTTCGGCAGGGGGGCAGTATTTT.

The chain combines TRBV4-1 with TRBJ2-6; 7 bases are shared with TRBD1. The CDR3 contains 16 residues. The trim removed 6 bases at V and 0 bases at J, leaving 5 bases unmatched. Germline V gene lookup returns CDR1 MGHRA and CDR2 YSYEKL. The DNA for the CDR3 is TGCGCCAGCAGACGCACAGGGGTCTCTGGGGCCAACGTCCTGACTTTC. Protein sequence: CASRRTGVSGANVLTF.

The chain carries TRBV11-2 and TRBJ2-5; 10 bases are shared with TRBD2. Germline V gives CDR1 SGHAT, CDR2 FQNNGV. The CDR3 has 15 residues. Trimming took 1 base from V and 5 from J; bases not matched to a gene: 4. DNA for the CDR3: TGTGCCAGCAGCTTAGGTAGCGGGAGGCAGGAGACCCAGTACTTC. This gives the protein CASSLGSGRQETQYF.

The V and J genes are TRBV6-6 and TRBJ1-2, with a tentative D call TRBD1 (5 bases). Trimming removed 0 bases from V and 4 bases from J, with 9 bases in between. The CDR3 runs to 14 residues. Germline lookup yields CDR1 MNHNY and CDR2 SVGAGI (reference sequence). CDR3 nucleotide sequence: TGTGCCAGCAGTTACTCGTGGGGCATCTATGGCTACACCTTC. Its translation is CASSYSWGIYGYTF.

This clone was recorded only once. The chain combines TRBV27 with TRBJ2-1; the D gene is possibly TRBD2 (6 bases). With 6 bases removed from V and 6 bases from J, the gap between germline ends came to 18 bases. The CDR3 consists of 15 residues. Germline assignment: CDR1 MNHEY and CDR2 SMNVEV (reference sequence). The DNA of the CDR3 is TGTGCCAGCAGGTCCGGGAGTTCATGGGTCAATGAGCAGTTCTTC. Translating it yields CASRSGSSWVNEQFF.

CDR3: CASRDSSRHGYTF. DNA for the CDR3: TGTGCCAGCAGGGACAGCTCGAGACATGGCTACACCTTC. The genes are TRBV2 and TRBJ1-2, with D possibly matching TRBD1 (6 bases). The length of the CDR3 is 13 residues. V lost 6 bases and J 6 bases, leaving 14 bases between the germline ends. Germline-derived CDR1 and CDR2 are SNHLY and FYNNEI.

The genes are TRBV11-2 and TRBJ1-1, with a possible D match to TRBD1 (6 bases). The CDR3 is 16 residues long. Trimming left V 4 bases short and J 4 bases short, with 19 bases between. Looked up from germline, CDR1 is SGHAT and CDR2 is FQNNGV. CDR3 amino acids: CASSSRVGAGPTEAFF. Here the CDR3 DNA reads TGTGCCAGCAGCTCTAGGGTGGGGGCCGGGCCCACTGAAGCTTTCTTT.

This rearrangement joins TRBV6-1 to TRBJ1-1, with TRBD1 identical over 11 bases. This CDR3 contains 15 residues. With V trimmed by 6 bases and J by 1 base, 4 bases remained unmatched. In germline, CDR1 is MNHNS, CDR2 SASEGT. For the CDR3, the DNA is TGTGCCAGCAGCCCCGGACAGGGGGCGAACACTGAAGCTTTCTTT. It specifies CASSPGQGANTEAFF.